This TCR beta chain stems from a study of tumor-infiltrating lymphocytes in localized non-small cell lung cancer. Study findings and constraints: IM1 and IM2 tumors showed no difference in T-cell fraction.

Libraries were prepared by immunoSEQ multiplex PCR; TCRdb keeps only in-frame clonotypes and omits some of them. The sample lists about 5,500 clones, over 75% occurring once. This CDR3 contains 17 residues. V was trimmed by 0 bases and J by 8 bases, leaving 23 bases between them. Per germline, CDR1 SGHDT and CDR2 YYEEEE. A word on this clone: Its target is not known.

This receptor was taken from a human donor with non-small cell lung cancer. Material for sequencing was lung tumor tissue. The chain employs TRBV5-6 and TRBJ1-2, with D perhaps TRBD1 (6 bases). This CDR3 is CASSLGSVGQGIRGYTF. CDR3 in DNA: TGTGCCAGCAGCTTGGGTTCGGTGGGCCAGGGGATACGGGGCTACACCTTC.